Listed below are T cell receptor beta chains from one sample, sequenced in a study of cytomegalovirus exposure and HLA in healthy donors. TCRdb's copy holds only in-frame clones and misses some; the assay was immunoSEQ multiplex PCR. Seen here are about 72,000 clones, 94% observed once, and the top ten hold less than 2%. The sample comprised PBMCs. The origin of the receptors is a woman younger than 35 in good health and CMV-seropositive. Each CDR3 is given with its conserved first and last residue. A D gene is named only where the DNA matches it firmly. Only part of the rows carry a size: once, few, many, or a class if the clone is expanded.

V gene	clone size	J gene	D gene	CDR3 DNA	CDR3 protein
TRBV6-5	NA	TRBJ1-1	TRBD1	TGTGCCAGCAGTCGACAGGGAGGCGCTGAAGCTTTCTTT	CASSRQGGAEAFF
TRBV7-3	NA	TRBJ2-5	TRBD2	TGTGCCAGCAGCCCCCGAGCGGGAGAGCAAGAGACCCAGTACTTC	CASSPRAGEQETQYF
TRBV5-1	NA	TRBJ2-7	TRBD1	TGCGCCAGCAGTTTGGGGGACAGGAACTACGAGCAGTACTTC	CASSLGDRNYEQYF
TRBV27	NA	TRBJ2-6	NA	TGTGCCAGCAGTCTCTCGGACACGGGGGCCAACGTCCTGACTTTC	CASSLSDTGANVLTF
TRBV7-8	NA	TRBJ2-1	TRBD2	TGTGCCAGCAGCTTAGGTAAGGTAGCGGGGGACAATGAGCAGTTCTTC	CASSLGKVAGDNEQFF
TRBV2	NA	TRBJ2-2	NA	TGTGCCAGCAGCTCCCTCGGGGTCACCGGGGAGCTGTTTTTT	CASSSLGVTGELFF
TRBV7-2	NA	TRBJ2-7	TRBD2	TGTGCCAGCAGTTGGGGGACTAGCGGCTACGAGCAGTACTTC	CASSWGTSGYEQYF
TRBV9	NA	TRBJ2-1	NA	TGTGCCAGCAGCGTATTCACCTACAATGAGCAGTTCTTC	CASSVFTYNEQFF
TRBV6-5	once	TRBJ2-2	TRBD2	TGTGCCAGCAGTTCAACTAGCGGGGGGACCACCGGGGAGCTGTTTTTT	CASSSTSGGTTGELFF
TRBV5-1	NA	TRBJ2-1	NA	TGCGCCAGCAGCTTAACGGGAGCCTCCTACAATGAGCAGTTCTTC	CASSLTGASYNEQFF
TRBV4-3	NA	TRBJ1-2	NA	TGCGCCAGCAGCCAAGTAGAGGGAATCTATGGCTACACCTTC	CASSQVEGIYGYTF
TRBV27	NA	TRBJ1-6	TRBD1	TGTGCCAGCAGTCCATTATTAGACAGGGATGGGTCCTATAATTCACCCCTCCACTTT	CASSPLLDRDGSYNSPLHF
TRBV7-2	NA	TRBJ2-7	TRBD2	TGTGCCAGCAGCTTAAGCGGGAGGGCTCGCAACGAGCAGTACTTC	CASSLSGRARNEQYF
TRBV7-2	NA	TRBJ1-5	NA	TGTGCCAGCAGCTTAGAGTGGACAGTTAATCAGCCCCAGCATTTT	CASSLEWTVNQPQHF
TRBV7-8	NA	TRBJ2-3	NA	TGTGCCAGCAGCTTGGGGACGGGGACTAGCACAGATACGCAGTATTTT	CASSLGTGTSTDTQYF
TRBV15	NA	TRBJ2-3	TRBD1	TGTGCCACCAGCAGAGATCTGGGGACAGGGGCCCCTAGCACAGATACGCAGTATTTT	CATSRDLGTGAPSTDTQYF
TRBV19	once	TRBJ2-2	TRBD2	TGTGCCAGTAACCGGGGACTAGCGGGGGTCACCGGGGAGCTGTTTTTT	CASNRGLAGVTGELFF